This TCR beta chain was recorded in a study of response to subunit inactivated influenza vaccine. Points from the study as a whole: The authors proposed limited new T cell recruitment per seasonal influenza vaccination.

A few counts support this clonotype. The antigen is not known. The CDR3 has 16 amino acids. V lost 4 bases and J 6 bases, leaving 22 bases between the germline ends. In germline, CDR1 is LGHNA, CDR2 YSLEER. TCRdb itself ran the RT-PCR reads through MiXCR, one entry per CDR3 protein. The sample has approximately 530,000 distinct CDR3 sequences; approximately 7.6% are singletons. Specimen: PBMCs from blood, collected around 25 months after vaccination. The receptor's source is a man aged 45 to 70 who received an inactivated influenza vaccine. The chain carries TRBV4-3 and TRBJ2-7; no definite D call. CDR3 nucleotides: TGCGCCAGCAGCCGGACGGTCACTGAAGGTCTGTCCGAGCAGTACTTC. Protein product: CASSRTVTEGLSEQYF.